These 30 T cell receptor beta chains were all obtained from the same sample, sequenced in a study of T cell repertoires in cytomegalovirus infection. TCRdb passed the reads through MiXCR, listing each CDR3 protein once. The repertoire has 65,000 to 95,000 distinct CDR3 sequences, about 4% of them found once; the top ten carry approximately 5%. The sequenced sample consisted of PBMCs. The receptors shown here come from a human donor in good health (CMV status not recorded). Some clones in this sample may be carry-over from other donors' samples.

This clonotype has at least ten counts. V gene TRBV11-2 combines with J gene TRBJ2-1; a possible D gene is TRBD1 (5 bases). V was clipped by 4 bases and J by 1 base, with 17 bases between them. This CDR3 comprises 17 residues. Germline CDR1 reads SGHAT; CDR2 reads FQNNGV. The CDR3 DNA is TGTGCCAGCAGCTCCCTCAAAGCAGGGAAATCCTACAATGAGCAGTTCTTC. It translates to CASSSLKAGKSYNEQFF.

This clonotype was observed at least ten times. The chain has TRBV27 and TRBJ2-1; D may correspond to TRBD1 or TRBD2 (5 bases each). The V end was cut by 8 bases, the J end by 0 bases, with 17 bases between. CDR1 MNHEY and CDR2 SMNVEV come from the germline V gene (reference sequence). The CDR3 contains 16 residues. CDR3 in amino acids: CASVAGRYGSYNEQFF. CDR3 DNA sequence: TGTGCCAGCGTTGCAGGGAGATATGGCTCCTACAATGAGCAGTTCTTC.

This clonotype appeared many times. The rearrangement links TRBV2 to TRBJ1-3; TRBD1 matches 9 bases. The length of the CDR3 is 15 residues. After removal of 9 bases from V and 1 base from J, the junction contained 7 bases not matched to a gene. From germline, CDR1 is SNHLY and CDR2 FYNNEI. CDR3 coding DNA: TGTGCCAGTGCCCCGGGACAGGGATCTGGAAACACCATATATTTT. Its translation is CASAPGQGSGNTIYF.

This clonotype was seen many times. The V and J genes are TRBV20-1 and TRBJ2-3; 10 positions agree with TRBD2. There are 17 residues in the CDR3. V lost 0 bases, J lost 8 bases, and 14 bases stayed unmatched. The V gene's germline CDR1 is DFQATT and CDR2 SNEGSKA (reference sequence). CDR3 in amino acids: CSARDPRTSGNMGTQYF. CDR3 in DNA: TGCAGTGCTAGAGATCCGAGGACTAGCGGTAACATGGGTACGCAGTATTTT.

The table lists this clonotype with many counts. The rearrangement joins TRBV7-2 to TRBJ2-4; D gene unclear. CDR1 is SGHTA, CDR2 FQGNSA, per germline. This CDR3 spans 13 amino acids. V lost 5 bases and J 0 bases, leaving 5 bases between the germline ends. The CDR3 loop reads CASSTVAKNIQYF. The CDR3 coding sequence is TGTGCCAGCAGCACGGTAGCCAAAAACATTCAGTACTTC.

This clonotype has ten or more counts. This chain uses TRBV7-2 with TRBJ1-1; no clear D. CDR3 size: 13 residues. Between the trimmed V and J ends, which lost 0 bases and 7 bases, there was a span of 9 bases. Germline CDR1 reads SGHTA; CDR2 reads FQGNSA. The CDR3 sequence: CASSLAVEGEAFF. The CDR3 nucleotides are TGTGCCAGCAGCTTAGCAGTGGAGGGTGAAGCTTTCTTT.

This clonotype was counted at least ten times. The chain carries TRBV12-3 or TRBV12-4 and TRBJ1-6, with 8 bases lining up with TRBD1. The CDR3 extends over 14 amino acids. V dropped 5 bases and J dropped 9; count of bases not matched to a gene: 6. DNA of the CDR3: TGTGCCAGCAGTCGGACAGGGAGCGGTTCACCCCTCCACTTT. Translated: CASSRTGSGSPLHF.

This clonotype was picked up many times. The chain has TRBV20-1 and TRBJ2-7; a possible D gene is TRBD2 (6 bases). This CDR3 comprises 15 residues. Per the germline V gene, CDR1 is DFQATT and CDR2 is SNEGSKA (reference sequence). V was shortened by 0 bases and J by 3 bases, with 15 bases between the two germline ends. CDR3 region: CSARDNAGRSYEQYF. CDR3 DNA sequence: TGCAGTGCTAGAGACAATGCGGGGCGGAGCTACGAGCAGTACTTC.

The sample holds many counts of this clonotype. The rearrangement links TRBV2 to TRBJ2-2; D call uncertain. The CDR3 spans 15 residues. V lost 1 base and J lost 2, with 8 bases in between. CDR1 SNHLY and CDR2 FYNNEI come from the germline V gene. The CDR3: CASSEVPTNTGELFF. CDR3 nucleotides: TGTGCCAGCAGTGAAGTCCCTACCAACACCGGGGAGCTGTTTTTT.

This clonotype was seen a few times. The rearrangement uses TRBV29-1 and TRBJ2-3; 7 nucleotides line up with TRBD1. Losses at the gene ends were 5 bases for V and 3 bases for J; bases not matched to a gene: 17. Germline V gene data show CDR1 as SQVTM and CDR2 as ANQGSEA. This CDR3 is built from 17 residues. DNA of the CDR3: TGCAGCGTTAAATTGGGGCAGGGGGTTTTAGGAACAGATACGCAGTATTTT. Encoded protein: CSVKLGQGVLGTDTQYF.

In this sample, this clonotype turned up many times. CDR3 DNA: TGTGCCAGCAGCTTAGTTGTTGGGGCAGGGGATCAGCCCCAGCATTTT. Translating gives CASSLVVGAGDQPQHF. The chain carries TRBV7-2 and TRBJ1-5; D may be TRBD1 (6 bases). This CDR3 contains 16 residues. With 1 base removed from V and 5 bases from J, the gap between germline ends came to 15 bases. The germline gives CDR1 SGHTA, CDR2 FQGNSA.

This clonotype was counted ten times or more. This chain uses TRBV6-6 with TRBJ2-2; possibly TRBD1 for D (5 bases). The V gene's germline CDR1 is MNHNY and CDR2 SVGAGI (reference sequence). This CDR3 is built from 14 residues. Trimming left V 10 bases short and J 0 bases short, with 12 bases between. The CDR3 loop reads CATRQNANTGELFF. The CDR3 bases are TGTGCCACCCGACAGAACGCGAACACCGGGGAGCTGTTTTTT.

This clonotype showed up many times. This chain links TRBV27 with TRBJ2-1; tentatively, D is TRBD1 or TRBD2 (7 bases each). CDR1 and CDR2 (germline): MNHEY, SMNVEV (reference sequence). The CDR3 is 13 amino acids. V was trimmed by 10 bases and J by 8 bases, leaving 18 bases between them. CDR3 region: CAIRGGGKDEQFF. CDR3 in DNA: TGTGCCATCAGGGGGGGAGGGAAGGATGAGCAGTTCTTC.

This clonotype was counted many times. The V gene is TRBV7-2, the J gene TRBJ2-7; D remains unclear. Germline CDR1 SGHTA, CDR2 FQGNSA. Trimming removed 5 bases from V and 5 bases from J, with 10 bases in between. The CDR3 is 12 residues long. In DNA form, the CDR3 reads TGTGCCAGCAGCCCCCGGATCCACGAGCAGTACTTC. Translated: CASSPRIHEQYF.

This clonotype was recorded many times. The CDR3 is CATSKVSDGGPHQETQYF. CDR3 DNA: TGTGCCACCAGCAAGGTGTCTGACGGGGGGCCCCACCAAGAGACCCAGTACTTC. The chain links TRBV15 to TRBJ2-5; maybe TRBD2 (7 bases). The CDR3 contains 18 residues. Looked up from germline, CDR1 is LNHNV and CDR2 is YYDKDF (reference sequence). V was trimmed by 4 bases and J by 0 bases, leaving 21 bases between them.

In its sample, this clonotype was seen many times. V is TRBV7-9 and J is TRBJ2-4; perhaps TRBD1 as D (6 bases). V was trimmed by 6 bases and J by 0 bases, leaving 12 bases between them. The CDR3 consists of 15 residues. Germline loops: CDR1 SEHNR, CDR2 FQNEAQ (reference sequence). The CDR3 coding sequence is TGTGCCAGCAGTCTCGGACAGCAAGCCAAAAACATTCAGTACTTC. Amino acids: CASSLGQQAKNIQYF.

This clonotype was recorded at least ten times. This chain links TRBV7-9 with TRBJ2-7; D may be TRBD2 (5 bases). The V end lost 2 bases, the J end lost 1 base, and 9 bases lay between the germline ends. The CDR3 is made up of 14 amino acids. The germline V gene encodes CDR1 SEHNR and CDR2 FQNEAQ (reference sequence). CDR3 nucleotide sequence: TGTGCCAGCAGCTTACCGGGAAGGTCCTACGAGCAGTACTTC. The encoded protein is CASSLPGRSYEQYF.

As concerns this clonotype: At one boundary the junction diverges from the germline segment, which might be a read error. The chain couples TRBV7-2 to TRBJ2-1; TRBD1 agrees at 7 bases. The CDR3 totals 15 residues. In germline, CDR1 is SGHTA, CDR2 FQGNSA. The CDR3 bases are TGTGCCAGCAGGGAATACAGGGGTGACCACTATGAGGAGTTCTTC. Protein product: CASREYRGDHYEEFF.

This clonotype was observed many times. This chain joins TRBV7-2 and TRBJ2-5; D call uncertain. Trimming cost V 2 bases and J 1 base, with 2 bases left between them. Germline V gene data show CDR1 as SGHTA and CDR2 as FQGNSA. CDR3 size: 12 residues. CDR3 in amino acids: CASSLIQETQYF. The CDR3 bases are TGTGCCAGCAGCTTAATCCAAGAGACCCAGTACTTC.

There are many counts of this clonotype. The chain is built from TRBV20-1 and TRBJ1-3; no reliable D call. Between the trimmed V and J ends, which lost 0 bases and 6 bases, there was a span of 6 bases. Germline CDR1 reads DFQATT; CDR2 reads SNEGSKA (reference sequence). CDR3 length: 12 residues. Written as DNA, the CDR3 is TGCAGTGCTAGAGATAACGAAAACACCATATATTTT. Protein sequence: CSARDNENTIYF.

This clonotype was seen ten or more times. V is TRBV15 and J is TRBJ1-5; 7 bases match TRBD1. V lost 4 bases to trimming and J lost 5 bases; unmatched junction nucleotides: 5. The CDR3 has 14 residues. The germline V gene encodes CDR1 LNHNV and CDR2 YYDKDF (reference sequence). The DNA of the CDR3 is TGTGCCACCAGCATACAGGGGTGGCATCAGCCCCAGCATTTT. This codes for CATSIQGWHQPQHF.

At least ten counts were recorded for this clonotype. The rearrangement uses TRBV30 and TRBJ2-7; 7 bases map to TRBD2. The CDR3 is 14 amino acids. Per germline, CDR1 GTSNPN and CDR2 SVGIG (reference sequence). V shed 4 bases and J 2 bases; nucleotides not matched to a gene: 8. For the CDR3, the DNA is TGTGCCTGGACCAGCGGGATCGGAGCCTACGAGCAGTACTTC. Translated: CAWTSGIGAYEQYF.

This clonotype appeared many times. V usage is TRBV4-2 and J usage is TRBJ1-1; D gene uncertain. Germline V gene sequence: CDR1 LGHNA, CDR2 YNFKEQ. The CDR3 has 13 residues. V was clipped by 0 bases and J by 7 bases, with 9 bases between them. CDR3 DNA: TGTGCCAGCAGCCAAGACCCCCCCTTTGAAGCTTTCTTT. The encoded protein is CASSQDPPFEAFF.

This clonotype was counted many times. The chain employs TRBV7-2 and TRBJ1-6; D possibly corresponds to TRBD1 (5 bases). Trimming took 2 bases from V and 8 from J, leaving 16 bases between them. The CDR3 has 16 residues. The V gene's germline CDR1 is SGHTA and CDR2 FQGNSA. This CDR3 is CASSLLGDRAHSPLHF. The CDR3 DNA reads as TGTGCCAGCAGCTTACTAGGGGACCGGGCCCATTCACCCCTCCACTTT.

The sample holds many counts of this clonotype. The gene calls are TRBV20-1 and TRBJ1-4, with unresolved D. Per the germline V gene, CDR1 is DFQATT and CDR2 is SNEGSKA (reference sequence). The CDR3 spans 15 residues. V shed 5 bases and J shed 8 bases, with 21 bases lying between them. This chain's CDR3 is CSAPRGGVGVEKLFF. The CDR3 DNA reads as TGCAGTGCTCCTCGAGGTGGGGTCGGGGTGGAAAAACTGTTTTTT.

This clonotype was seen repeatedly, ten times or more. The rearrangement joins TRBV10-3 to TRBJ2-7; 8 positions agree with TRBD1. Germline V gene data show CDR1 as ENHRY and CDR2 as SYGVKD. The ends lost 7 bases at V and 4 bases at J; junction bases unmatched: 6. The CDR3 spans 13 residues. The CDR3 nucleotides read TGTGCCATCAACGGGACAGGAGTATACGAGCAGTACTTC. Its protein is CAINGTGVYEQYF.

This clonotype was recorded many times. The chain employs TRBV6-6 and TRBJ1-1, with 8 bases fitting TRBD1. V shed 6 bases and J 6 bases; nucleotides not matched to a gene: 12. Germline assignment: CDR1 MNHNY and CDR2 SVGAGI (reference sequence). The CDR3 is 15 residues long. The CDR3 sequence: CASRPGQGLVSEAFF. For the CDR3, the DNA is TGTGCCAGCAGACCAGGACAGGGCTTGGTTTCTGAAGCTTTCTTT.

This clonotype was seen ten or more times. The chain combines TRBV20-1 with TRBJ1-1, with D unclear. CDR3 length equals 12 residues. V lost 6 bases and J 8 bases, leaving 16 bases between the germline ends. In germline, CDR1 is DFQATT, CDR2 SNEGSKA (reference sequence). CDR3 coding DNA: TGCAGTGCCACGGACCCGAGCACCGAAGCTTTCTTT. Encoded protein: CSATDPSTEAFF.

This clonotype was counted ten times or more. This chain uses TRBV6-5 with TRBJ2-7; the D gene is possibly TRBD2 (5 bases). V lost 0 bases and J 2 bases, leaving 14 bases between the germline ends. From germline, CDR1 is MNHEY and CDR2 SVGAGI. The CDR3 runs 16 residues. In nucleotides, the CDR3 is TGTGCCAGCAGTTACTCCTTTCCGGACGGGGCCTACGAGCAGTACTTC. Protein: CASSYSFPDGAYEQYF.

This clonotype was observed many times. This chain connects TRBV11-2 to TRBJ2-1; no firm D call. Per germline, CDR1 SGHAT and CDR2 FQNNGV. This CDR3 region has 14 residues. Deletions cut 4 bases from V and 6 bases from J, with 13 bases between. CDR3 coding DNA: TGTGCCAGCAGCTACCGTTCATGGGGCAATGAGCAGTTCTTC. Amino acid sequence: CASSYRSWGNEQFF.